This entry concerns a single T cell receptor beta chain. Its specificity is unknown. These data come from a study of T-cell memory formation after mild COVID-19. Study background: Across donors, TCR clusters were largely donor specific. Study results and limitations: For second-wave clones that peaked at day 37, SARS-CoV-2 specificity went unverified. Clones contracting across day 15 to 85 had a balanced CD4/CD8 profile; later expanding clones leaned CD4+.

MiXCR was run by TCRdb on the 5' RACE reads, yielding one entry per CDR3 protein. The table lists about 340,000 distinct CDR3 sequences, over 20% of them singletons. Sequencing was done on a sample of PBMCs or a T cell subset sorted from them (not recorded which). The receptor was derived from an adult woman who had mild COVID-19 (a few samples of this study predate the infection). Cell type and time point are not known.

In DNA form, the CDR3 reads TGCAGTGCTAGAGACCCTCATCTAGCCAAAAACATTCAGTACTTC. Protein sequence: CSARDPHLAKNIQYF. This chain links TRBV20-1 with TRBJ2-4; D remains ambiguous. Germline-derived CDR1 and CDR2 are DFQATT and SNEGSKA (reference sequence). Trimming removed 0 bases at V and 0 bases at J, with 9 bases between. CDR3 length: 15 amino acids.